These 2 T cell receptor beta chains originate from one sample sequenced in a study of CD4 and CD8 cells across lung adenocarcinoma regions. TCRdb independently ran MiXCR on the PCR reads; one entry per CDR3 protein. Seen here are tens of thousands of distinct CDR3 sequences, roughly half observed once, and the top ten hold roughly 23%. The sequencing sample was made of CD4+ T cells from the center of a lung tumor. These receptor sequences come from a male donor with lung adenocarcinoma. The CD4 and CD8 labels of this study may be unreliable.

This clonotype came up a few times. Written as DNA, the CDR3 is TGTGCCAGCAGCCCCGGGTACCAAGAGACCCAGTACTTC. The encoded protein is CASSPGYQETQYF. The chain has TRBV11-2 and TRBJ2-5; no reliable D call. In germline, CDR1 is SGHAT, CDR2 FQNNGV. This CDR3 is 13 amino acids long. V lost 5 bases and J lost 0, with 7 bases in between.

This rearrangement joins TRBV7-2 to TRBJ2-3, with D unresolved. Trimming left V 0 bases short and J 6 bases short, with 7 bases between. In germline, CDR1 is SGHTA, CDR2 FQGNSA. This CDR3 has 13 residues. In nucleotides, the CDR3 is TGTGCCAGCAGCTTAGCAGAGAGGGATACGCAGTATTTT. Its protein product is CASSLAERDTQYF.